The rows below give T cell receptor beta chains drawn from one sample of a study of shared clonotypes between healthy human individuals. Method: immunoSEQ multiplex PCR; TCRdb's copy keeps in-frame clones and lacks some. The table has about 2.1 million clones, roughly 95% seen once; the top ten hold more than 1.5%. Sequenced material: naive CD8+ T cells from PBMCs. The receptor source for this set is a man in his late teens or twenties in good health. Some clones in this sample may be carry-over from other donors' samples. Both conserved end residues are part of each CDR3. D genes are given only for firm matches. A row's size may be missing; if present it is once, few, many or a size class.

>.|13|TRBJ2-7|.|TRBV7-8
CASSFPGAYEQYF
TGTGCCAGCAGCTTCCCAGGGGCCTACGAGCAGTACTTC
>.|16|TRBJ2-3|.|TRBV27
CASSLIGGNGADPQYF
TGTGCCAGCAGTTTAATTGGCGGGAATGGCGCAGATCCGCAGTATTTT
>.|16|TRBJ2-5|TRBD2|TRBV28
CASSDPRLAGQETQYF
TGTGCCAGCAGTGACCCCCGACTAGCGGGACAAGAGACCCAGTACTTC
>once|14|TRBJ1-4|.|TRBV28
CASSPQIHNEKLFF
TGTGCCAGCTCACCACAGATCCATAATGAAAAACTGTTTTTT
>.|15|TRBJ2-7|.|TRBV4-3
CASSQDEGLGAEQYF
TGCGCCAGCAGCCAAGATGAGGGATTAGGGGCCGAGCAGTACTTC
>.|13|TRBJ1-2|.|TRBV9
CASKSGTRLGYTF
TGTGCCAGCAAATCTGGGACACGCTTGGGCTACACCTTC
>.|14|TRBJ2-7|.|TRBV6-1
CASSDRGAYYEQYF
TGTGCCAGCAGTGACAGGGGGGCCTACTACGAGCAGTACTTC
>once|14|TRBJ2-5|TRBD2|TRBV29-1
CSVEREDSQETQYF
TGCAGCGTCGAGCGGGAGGACTCACAAGAGACCCAGTACTTC
>.|15|TRBJ1-1|.|TRBV28
CASSFWGVGSTEAFF
TGTGCCAGCAGTTTCTGGGGGGTTGGGAGCACTGAAGCTTTCTTT
>.|16|TRBJ2-7|.|TRBV7-8
CASSLIGIRGSYEQYF
TGTGCCAGCAGCTTAATTGGTATCAGGGGCTCCTACGAGCAGTACTTC
>.|11|TRBJ1-1|.|TRBV30
CAGHSNTEAFF
TGTGCCGGCCATTCGAACACTGAAGCTTTCTTT
>once|14|TRBJ2-1|TRBD2|TRBV29-1
CSVEGLAGLFEQFF
TGCAGCGTTGAAGGGCTAGCGGGACTCTTTGAGCAGTTCTTC
>.|15|TRBJ2-7|.|TRBV5-4
CASSPSEHGTAEQYF
TGTGCCAGCAGCCCGTCAGAACACGGGACTGCAGAGCAGTACTTC
>.|12|TRBJ2-7|.|TRBV4-2
CASSDGNYEQYF
TGTGCCAGTTCGGACGGGAACTACGAGCAGTACTTC
>.|15|TRBJ2-1|TRBD2|TRBV27
CASSYSGRAYNEQFF
TGTGCCAGCAGTTATAGCGGGAGGGCCTACAATGAGCAGTTCTTC
>.|19|TRBJ2-1|.|TRBV19
CASSIDLGIDRTSYNEQFF
TGTGCCAGTAGTATAGATCTTGGGATCGACAGGACCTCCTACAATGAGCAGTTCTTC
>.|14|TRBJ2-5|.|TRBV11-2
CASRQMMAQETQYF
TGTGCCAGCAGACAAATGATGGCTCAAGAGACCCAGTACTTC
>.|15|TRBJ2-7|TRBD2|TRBV13
CASSPPIAGVSEQYF
TGTGCCAGCAGCCCGCCTATAGCGGGAGTTTCCGAGCAGTACTTC
>.|14|TRBJ1-1|TRBD1|TRBV7-6
CASSRQGAGAEAFF
TGTGCCAGCAGCCGACAGGGGGCCGGCGCTGAAGCTTTCTTT
>.|16|TRBJ2-7|TRBD2|TRBV9
CASSVDGGTSLYEQYF
TGTGCCAGCAGCGTAGATGGCGGGACTAGCCTATACGAGCAGTACTTC
>.|14|TRBJ2-7|.|TRBV5-6
CASSTRDIYYEQYF
TGTGCCAGCAGCACCCGGGACATATACTACGAGCAGTACTTC
>.|16|TRBJ2-7|.|TRBV6-1
CASSDLTTRQLYEQYF
TGTGCCAGCAGTGACCTTACGACGCGCCAACTTTACGAGCAGTACTTC
>once|16|TRBJ1-1|.|TRBV5-1
CASSLYRGQTNTEAFF
TGCGCCAGCAGCTTGTACCGGGGCCAGACGAACACTGAAGCTTTCTTT
>.|20|TRBJ2-7|TRBD2|TRBV7-8
CASSLRPGLAGGRPLGEQYF
TGTGCCAGCAGCTTACGCCCAGGACTAGCGGGAGGAAGGCCTCTAGGGGAGCAGTACTTC
>.|14|TRBJ2-3|TRBD2|TRBV27
CASSLKAGGKIFYF
TGTGCCAGCAGTTTAAAGGCGGGAGGGAAGATTTTTTATTTT
>.|12|TRBJ2-7|TRBD1|TRBV13
CASSSYRGEQYF
TGTGCCAGCAGCTCATACAGGGGCGAGCAGTACTTC
>.|11|TRBJ2-3|.|TRBV27
CASHGGDTQYF
TGTGCCAGCCACGGGGGTGATACGCAGTATTTT
>.|16|TRBJ1-2|.|TRBV27
CASSLSQGETFYGYTF
TGTGCCAGCAGTTTAAGTCAGGGAGAAACCTTCTATGGCTACACCTTC
>.|13|TRBJ1-6|TRBD1|TRBV6-1
CASSDRGNSPLHF
TGTGCCAGCAGTGACAGGGGGAATTCACCCCTCCACTTT
>.|15|TRBJ2-5|.|TRBV30
CAWSVPWAERETQYF
TGTGCCTGGAGTGTACCCTGGGCGGAGCGCGAGACCCAGTACTTC
>.|17|TRBJ1-1|.|TRBV27
CASSLSIRQLTGTEAFF
TGTGCCAGCAGTTTATCGATTCGGCAGCTCACTGGCACTGAAGCTTTCTTT
>.|13|TRBJ2-7|.|TRBV5-1
CASSLMSAYEQYF
TGCGCCAGCAGCTTGATGTCAGCCTACGAGCAGTACTTC
>.|15|TRBJ2-7|.|TRBV9
CASSIGVGFSYEQYF
TGTGCCAGCAGCATAGGGGTTGGGTTTTCCTACGAGCAGTACTTC
>.|14|TRBJ2-1|.|TRBV27
CASSFGTWGGEQFF
TGTGCCAGCAGTTTTGGGACTTGGGGTGGTGAGCAGTTCTTC
>.|15|TRBJ2-1|TRBD1|TRBV25-1
CASRTTGGEYNEQFF
TGTGCCAGCCGAACGACAGGGGGGGAGTACAATGAGCAGTTCTTC
>once|15|TRBJ2-7|TRBD1|TRBV27
CASSLLPGQGYEQYF
TGTGCCAGCAGTTTGTTGCCGGGACAGGGTTACGAGCAGTACTTC
>.|15|TRBJ2-7|TRBD2|TRBV5-1
CASSLASGDSYEQYF
TGCGCCAGCAGCTTGGCTAGCGGGGATTCCTACGAGCAGTACTTC
>.|15|TRBJ2-3|.|TRBV27
CASRSLPGATDTQYF
TGTGCCAGCAGGTCCCTACCAGGGGCCACAGATACGCAGTATTTT
>.|11|TRBJ2-5|.|TRBV28
CASSFQETQYF
TGTGCCAGCAGTTTTCAAGAGACCCAGTACTTC
>.|19|TRBJ2-1|.|TRBV9
CASSVGGGGSRKLNNEQFF
TGTGCCAGCAGCGTTGGGGGCGGAGGAAGCAGGAAACTCAACAATGAGCAGTTCTTC
>.|13|TRBJ1-1|.|TRBV9
CASSVGPNTEAFF
TGTGCCAGCAGCGTAGGCCCGAACACTGAAGCTTTCTTT
>.|15|TRBJ1-4|TRBD1|TRBV19
CASTPGQGFNEKLFF
TGTGCCAGTACTCCCGGACAGGGGTTTAATGAAAAACTGTTTTTT
>.|15|TRBJ2-7|.|TRBV7-8
CASQREGGLYYEQYF
TGTGCCAGCCAGAGAGAGGGCGGACTATACTACGAGCAGTACTTC
>.|12|TRBJ2-1|.|TRBV29-1
CSVLIPTGEQFF
TGCAGCGTTTTAATCCCTACGGGTGAGCAGTTCTTC
>.|13|TRBJ2-7|.|TRBV13
CASSNLGGDEQYF
TGTGCCAGCAGCAATCTGGGGGGCGACGAGCAGTACTTC
>.|14|TRBJ1-1|TRBD1|TRBV29-1
CSVRTGGAVTEAFF
TGCAGCGTTCGTACAGGGGGCGCGGTCACTGAAGCTTTCTTT